This record concerns one T cell receptor beta chain sequence. Germline CDR1 reads MNHEY; CDR2 reads SMNVEV (reference sequence). Trimming removed 2 bases from V and 8 bases from J, with 18 bases in between. The CDR3 is 15 residues long. The data originate from a study of blood T cell repertoires in COVID-19. Across the study: Samples representing acute and convalescent COVID-19 were sourced from the United States, Italy and Spain. Nucleic acid was either cDNA or gDNA, and it came from T cells, B-cell-depleted T cells, or PBMCs.

As originally analysed: Reference gene primer amplification yielded estimated nucleated cell counts. The data were produced by immunoSEQ multiplex PCR, yet TCRdb's version contains in-frame clones alone and is incomplete. V and J calls and clone size are those listed in that table; D and trimming were worked out from the DNA. The sample includes around 150,000 clones, about 81% of them seen just once. Sequencing input: peripheral blood. The origin of this receptor is a human donor in a cohort sampled during active COVID-19. The V call is TRBV27, the J call TRBJ1-2; possible D gene TRBD1, 6 bases. As DNA, the CDR3 is TGTGCCAGCAGTTTAAAGGGGGATCGGTCGTGGGGCTACACCTTC. It is translated as CASSLKGDRSWGYTF.